The present TCR beta chain was sequenced within a study of T cell repertoires in cytomegalovirus infection. TCRdb fed the reads into MiXCR, producing one record per CDR3 protein. The table lists roughly 640,000 distinct CDR3 sequences, 24% of them singletons. Per germline, CDR1 MNHNS and CDR2 SASEGT. V dropped 5 bases and J dropped 3 bases, with 7 bases sitting between them. The CDR3 runs 13 residues. This clonotype showed up many times. The sequenced sample consisted of CD8+ T cells from PBMCs. The chain employs TRBV6-1 and TRBJ2-2; D is perhaps TRBD2 (6 bases). The TCR originated in a human donor in good health (CMV status not recorded). Some clones in this sample may be carry-over from other donors' samples. CDR3 amino acids: CASSPGDTGELFF. The CDR3 bases are TGTGCCAGCAGTCCGGGAGACACCGGGGAGCTGTTTTTT.